This entry features one T cell receptor beta chain sequence. Per germline, CDR1 MDHEN and CDR2 SYDVKM. The CDR3 covers 14 residues. Trimming shortened V by 6 bases and J by 7 bases, and 18 bases separated the two germline ends. This entry comes from a study of blood T cell repertoires in COVID-19. Across the whole study: PBMCs, B-cell-depleted T cells, or T cells were the source of the cDNA or gDNA that made up the material.

Per the original data handling: Scientists estimated how many nucleated cells there were by amplifying reference gene primers. Method: immunoSEQ multiplex PCR; TCRdb's copy keeps in-frame clones and lacks some. Clone size and V and J calls were adopted from that table, with D and trimming inferred from the DNA. The table shows around 68,000 clones, with 75% to 90% occurring only once. The receptor was derived from a man aged 50-60 years with acute or convalescent COVID-19. Sequencing input: peripheral blood. V usage is TRBV28 and J usage is TRBJ2-5, with D perhaps TRBD2 (6 bases). CDR3 nucleotides: TGTGCCAGCAGGAACAGTGGAGGGGTATGGACCCAGTACTTC. It specifies CASRNSGGVWTQYF.